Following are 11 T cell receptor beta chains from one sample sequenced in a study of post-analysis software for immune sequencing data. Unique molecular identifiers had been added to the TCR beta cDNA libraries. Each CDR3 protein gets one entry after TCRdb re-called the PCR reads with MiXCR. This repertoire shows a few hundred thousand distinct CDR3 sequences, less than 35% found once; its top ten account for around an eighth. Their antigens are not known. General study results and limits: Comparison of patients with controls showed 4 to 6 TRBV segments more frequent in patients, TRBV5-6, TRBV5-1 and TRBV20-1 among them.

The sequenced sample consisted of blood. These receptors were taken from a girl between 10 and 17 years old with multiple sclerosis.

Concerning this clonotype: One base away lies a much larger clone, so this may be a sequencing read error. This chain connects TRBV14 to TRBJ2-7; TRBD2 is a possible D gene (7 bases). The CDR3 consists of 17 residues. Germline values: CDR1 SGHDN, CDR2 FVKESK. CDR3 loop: CASSQEKGGGTLYKQYF. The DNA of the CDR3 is TGTGCCAGCAGCCAAGAAAAGGGCGGGGGCACCCTCTACAAGCAGTACTTC.

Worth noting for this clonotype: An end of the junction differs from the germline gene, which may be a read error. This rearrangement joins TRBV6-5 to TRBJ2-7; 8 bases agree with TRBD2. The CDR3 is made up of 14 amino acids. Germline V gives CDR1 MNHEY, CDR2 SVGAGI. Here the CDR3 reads CASRTTSGSYEQDF. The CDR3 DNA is TGTGCCAGCAGGACTACTAGCGGCTCCTACGAGCAGGACTTC.

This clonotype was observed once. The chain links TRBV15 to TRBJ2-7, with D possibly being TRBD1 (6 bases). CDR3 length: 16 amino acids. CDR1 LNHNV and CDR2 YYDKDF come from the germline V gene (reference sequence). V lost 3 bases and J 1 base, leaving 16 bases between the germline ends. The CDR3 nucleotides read TGTGCCACCAGCAGGGCGGACAGATTGACTTCCTACGAGCAGTACTTC. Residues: CATSRADRLTSYEQYF.

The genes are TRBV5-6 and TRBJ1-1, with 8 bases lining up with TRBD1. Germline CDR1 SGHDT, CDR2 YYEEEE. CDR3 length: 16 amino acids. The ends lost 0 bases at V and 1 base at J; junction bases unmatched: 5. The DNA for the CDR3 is TGTGCCAGCAGCTTGGTCCCCGGACAGGGGAACACTGAAGCTTTCTTT. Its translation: CASSLVPGQGNTEAFF. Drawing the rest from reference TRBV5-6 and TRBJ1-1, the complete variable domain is DAGVTQSPTHLIKTRGQQVTLRCSPKSGHDTVSWYQQALGQGPQFIFQYYEEEERQRGNFPDRFSGHQFPNYSSELNVNALLLGDSALYLCASSLVPGQGNTEAFFGQGTRLTVV.

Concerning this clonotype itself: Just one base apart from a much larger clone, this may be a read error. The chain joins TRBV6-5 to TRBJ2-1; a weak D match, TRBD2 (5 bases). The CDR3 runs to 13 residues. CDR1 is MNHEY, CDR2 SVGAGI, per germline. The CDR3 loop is CAGSYFERDEQFF. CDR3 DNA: TGTGCCGGCAGTTACTTCGAGAGGGATGAGCAGTTCTTC.

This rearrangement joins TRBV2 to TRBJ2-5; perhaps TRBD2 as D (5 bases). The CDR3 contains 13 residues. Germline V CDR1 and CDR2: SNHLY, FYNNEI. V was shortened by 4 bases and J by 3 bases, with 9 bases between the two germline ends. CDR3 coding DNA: TGTGCCAGCAGTGGACTGGGAGAAGAGACCCAGTACTTC. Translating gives CASSGLGEETQYF.

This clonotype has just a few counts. CDR3 nucleotide sequence: TGTGCCAGCTCACCACAGGGGAAGGAGACCCAGTACTTC. Translation: CASSPQGKETQYF. The gene calls are TRBV18 and TRBJ2-5, with D tentatively TRBD1 (5 bases). The V and J ends lost 1 base and 5 bases respectively, with 8 bases between them. The CDR3 is made up of 13 amino acids. Germline V gene data show CDR1 as KGHSH and CDR2 as LQKENI.

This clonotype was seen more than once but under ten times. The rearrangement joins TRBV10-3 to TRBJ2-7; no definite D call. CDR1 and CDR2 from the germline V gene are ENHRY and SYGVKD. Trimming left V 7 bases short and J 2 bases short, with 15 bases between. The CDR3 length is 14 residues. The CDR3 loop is CAINGFGRAYEQYF. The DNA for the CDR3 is TGTGCCATCAATGGATTCGGACGGGCCTACGAGCAGTACTTC.

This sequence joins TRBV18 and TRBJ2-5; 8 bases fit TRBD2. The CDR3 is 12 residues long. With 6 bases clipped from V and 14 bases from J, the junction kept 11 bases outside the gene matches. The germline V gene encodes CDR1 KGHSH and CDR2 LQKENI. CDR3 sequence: CASSDGLAPSYF. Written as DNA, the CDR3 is TGTGCCAGCTCGGACGGACTAGCCCCAAGCTACTTC.

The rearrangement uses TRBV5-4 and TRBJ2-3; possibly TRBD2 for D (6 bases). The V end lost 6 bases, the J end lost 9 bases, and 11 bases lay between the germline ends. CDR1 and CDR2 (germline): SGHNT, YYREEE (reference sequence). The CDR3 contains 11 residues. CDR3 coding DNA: TGTGCCAGCATCCTCGGGAGCACGCAGTATTTT. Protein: CASILGSTQYF.

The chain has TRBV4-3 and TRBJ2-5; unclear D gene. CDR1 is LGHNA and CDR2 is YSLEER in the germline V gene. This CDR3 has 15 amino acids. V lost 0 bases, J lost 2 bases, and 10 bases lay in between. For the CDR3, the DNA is TGCGCCAGCAGCCAAGACAGCTCATTTCAAGAGACCCAGTACTTC. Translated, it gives CASSQDSSFQETQYF.